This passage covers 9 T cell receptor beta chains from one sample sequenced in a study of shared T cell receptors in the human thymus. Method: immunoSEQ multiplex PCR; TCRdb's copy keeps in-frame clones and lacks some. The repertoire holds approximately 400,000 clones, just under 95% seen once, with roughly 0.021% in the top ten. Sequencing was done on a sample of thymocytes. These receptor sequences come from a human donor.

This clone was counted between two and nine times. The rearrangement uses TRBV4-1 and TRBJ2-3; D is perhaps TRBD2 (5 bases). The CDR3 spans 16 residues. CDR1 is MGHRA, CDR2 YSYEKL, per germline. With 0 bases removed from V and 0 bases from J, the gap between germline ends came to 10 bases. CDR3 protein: CASSQDRTYSTDTQYF. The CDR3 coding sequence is TGCGCCAGCAGCCAAGACAGGACTTATAGCACAGATACGCAGTATTTT.

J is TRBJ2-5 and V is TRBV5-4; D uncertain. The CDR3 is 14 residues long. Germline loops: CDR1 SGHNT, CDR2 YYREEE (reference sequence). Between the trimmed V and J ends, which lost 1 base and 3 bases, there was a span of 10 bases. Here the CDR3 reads CASSLWSDKETQYF. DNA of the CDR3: TGTGCCAGCAGCTTGTGGTCAGATAAAGAGACCCAGTACTTC. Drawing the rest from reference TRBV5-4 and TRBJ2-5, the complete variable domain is ETGVTQSPTHLIKTRGQQVTLRCSSQSGHNTVSWYQQALGQGPQFIFQYYREEENGRGNFPPRFSGLQFPNYSSELNVNALELDDSALYLCASSLWSDKETQYFGPGTRLLVL.

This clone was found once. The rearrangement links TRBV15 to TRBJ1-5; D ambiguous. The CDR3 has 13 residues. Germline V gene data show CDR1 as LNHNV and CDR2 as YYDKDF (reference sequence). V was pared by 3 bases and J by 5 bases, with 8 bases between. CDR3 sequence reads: CATSSQVHQPQHF. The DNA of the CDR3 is TGTGCCACCAGCAGTCAGGTTCATCAGCCCCAGCATTTT.

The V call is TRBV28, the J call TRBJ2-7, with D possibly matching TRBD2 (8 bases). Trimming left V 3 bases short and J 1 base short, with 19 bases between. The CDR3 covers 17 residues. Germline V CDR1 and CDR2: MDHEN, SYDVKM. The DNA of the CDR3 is TGTGCCAGCAGTTTGGCAGGGGGATTAGCGGGGTCCTACGAGCAGTACTTC. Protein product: CASSLAGGLAGSYEQYF.

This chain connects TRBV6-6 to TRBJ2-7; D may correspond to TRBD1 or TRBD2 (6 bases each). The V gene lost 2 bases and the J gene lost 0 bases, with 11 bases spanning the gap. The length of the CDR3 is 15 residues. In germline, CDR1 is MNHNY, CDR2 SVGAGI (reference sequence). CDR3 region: CASSYHWGASYEQYF. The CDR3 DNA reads TGTGCCAGCAGTTACCACTGGGGGGCCTCCTACGAGCAGTACTTC.

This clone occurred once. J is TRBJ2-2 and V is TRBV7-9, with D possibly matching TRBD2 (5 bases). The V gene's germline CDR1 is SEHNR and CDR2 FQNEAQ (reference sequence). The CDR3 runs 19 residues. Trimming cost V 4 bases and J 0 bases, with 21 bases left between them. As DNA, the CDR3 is TGTGCCAGCAGCTCCAAAGCCCTAGCCGTACAAGCGAACACCGGGGAGCTGTTTTTT. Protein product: CASSSKALAVQANTGELFF. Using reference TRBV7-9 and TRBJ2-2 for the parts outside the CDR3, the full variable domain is DTGVSQNPRHKITKRGQNVTFRCDPISEHNRLYWYRQTLGQGPEFLTYFQNEAQLEKSRLLSDRFSAERPKGSFSTLEIQRTEQGDSAMYLCASSSKALAVQANTGELFFGEGSRLTVL.

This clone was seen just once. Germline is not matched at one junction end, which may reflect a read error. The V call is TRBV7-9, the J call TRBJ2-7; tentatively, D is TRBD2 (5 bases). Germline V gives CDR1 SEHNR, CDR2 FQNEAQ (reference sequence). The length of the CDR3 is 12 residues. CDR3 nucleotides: TGTGCCAGCAGCCTCGACTGGGAGAGTAGGGACTTC. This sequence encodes CASSLDWESRDF.

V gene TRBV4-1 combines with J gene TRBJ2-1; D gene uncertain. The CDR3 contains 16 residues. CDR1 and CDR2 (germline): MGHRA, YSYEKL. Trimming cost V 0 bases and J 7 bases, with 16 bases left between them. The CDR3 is CASSQDNPRPINEQFF. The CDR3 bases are TGCGCCAGCAGCCAAGATAATCCCCGACCTATTAATGAGCAGTTCTTC.

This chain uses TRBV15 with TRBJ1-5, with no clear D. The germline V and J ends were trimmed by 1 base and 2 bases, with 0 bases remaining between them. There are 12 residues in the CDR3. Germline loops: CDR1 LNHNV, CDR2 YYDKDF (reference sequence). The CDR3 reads CATSRGNQPQHF. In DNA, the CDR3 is TGTGCCACCAGCAGAGGCAATCAGCCCCAGCATTTT. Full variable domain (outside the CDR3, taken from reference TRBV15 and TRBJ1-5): DAMVIQNPRYQVTQFGKPVTLSCSQTLNHNVMYWYQQKSSQAPKLLFHYYDKDFNNEADTPDNFQSRRPNTSFCFLDIRSPGLGDTAMYLCATSRGNQPQHFGDGTRLSIL.